This TCR beta chain derives from a study of vaccination and CD4 T cells after COVID-19. The J segment lost 5 bases and the V segment lost 2 bases, leaving 7 bases of the junction unmatched. This CDR3 comprises 15 residues. Looked up from germline, CDR1 is MNHNS and CDR2 is SASEGT. The Oncomine TCR Beta short-read assay was what sequenced the DNA obtained from cultured CD4+ T cells. Each CDR3 protein is one row after TCRdb ran MiXCR on the PCR reads. The table lists just over 4,000 distinct CDR3 sequences, less than 75% of them singletons. Treatment: roughly ten-day PBMC culture with coronavirus spike peptide pools or control peptides (ViraFEST assay). Investigators obtained the unexposed donor's CD4+ T cells before the COVID-19 pandemic (2011-2018). This clonotype was seen a handful of times. The target antigen is unknown.

Sequenced input: CD4+ T cells from blood, cultured in vitro. The source of this sequence is a human donor in good health. This rearrangement joins TRBV6-1 to TRBJ1-1; TRBD1 matches at 8 bases. This CDR3 is CASSELLDRATEAFF. DNA for the CDR3: TGTGCCAGCAGTGAACTTTTGGACAGGGCAACTGAAGCTTTCTTT.